This TCR beta chain comes out of a study of blood T cell repertoires in COVID-19. Study-wide background: Sites across the United States, Italy and Spain contributed samples from acute and convalescent COVID-19.

V was pared by 6 bases and J by 7 bases, with 16 bases between. The CDR3 is 14 residues long. From germline, CDR1 is MNHEY and CDR2 SVGAGI. Measured with immunoSEQ multiplex PCR; TCRdb has only the in-frame clones, and not every one. The table has 410,000 or so clones, approximately 91% seen once. This rearrangement joins TRBV6-5 to TRBJ1-5; D is perhaps TRBD1 (5 bases). The sample consisted of peripheral blood. This clonotype originated in a woman aged 40 to 50 with COVID-19, enrolled during active disease. The CDR3 nucleotides are TGTGCCAGCAGACTGCTGGGGCCCGAACAGCCCCAGCATTTT. Amino acid sequence: CASRLLGPEQPQHF.